This T cell receptor beta chain was found in a study of T cells in Graves' hyperthyroidism and ophthalmopathy. This clonotype was observed many times. Between the trimmed V and J ends, which lost 0 bases and 2 bases, there was a span of 13 bases. Germline V lookup: CDR1 MNHNS, CDR2 SASEGT. The CDR3 length is 16 residues. Amplification targeted TCR beta CDR3 regions from RNA transcripts. First-round RT-PCR of the TCR CDR3 relied on the HTBI primer set. TCRdb reanalysed the multiplex PCR reads using MiXCR and keeps one entry per CDR3 protein. The sample has approximately 400,000 distinct CDR3 sequences, around 25% seen once; the top ten hold more than 60%. Exclusion of a patient resulted from uncontrolled infection, other autoimmune disease, pregnancy or lactation. Diagnoses used clinical symptoms, serum thyroxine and TRAb, thyroid ultrasound and orbital computed tomography. PBMCs were derived from roughly 10 ml fresh peripheral blood.

Sample: blood. The chain uses TRBV6-1 and TRBJ2-5; D unresolved. This TCR was sampled from a man aged 45-65 years with Graves' hyperthyroidism. CDR3 residues: CASSEARVYKQETQYF. DNA of the CDR3: TGTGCCAGCAGTGAAGCTAGGGTGTACAAACAAGAGACCCAGTACTTC.